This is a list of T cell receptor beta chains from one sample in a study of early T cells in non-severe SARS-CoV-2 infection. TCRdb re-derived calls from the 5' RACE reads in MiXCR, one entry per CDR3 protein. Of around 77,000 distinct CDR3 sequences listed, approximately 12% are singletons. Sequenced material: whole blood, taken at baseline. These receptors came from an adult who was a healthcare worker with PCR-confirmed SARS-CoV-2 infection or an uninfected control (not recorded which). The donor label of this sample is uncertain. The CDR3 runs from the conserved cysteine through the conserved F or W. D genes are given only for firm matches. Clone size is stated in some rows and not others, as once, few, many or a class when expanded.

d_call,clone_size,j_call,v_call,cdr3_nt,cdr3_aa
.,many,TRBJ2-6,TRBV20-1,TGCAGTGCTCGGAAGGGGGGGCCCGGGGCCAACGTCCTGACTTTC,CSARKGGPGANVLTF
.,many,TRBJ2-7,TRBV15,TGTGCCACCACCACTGAGGGGGGCTCCTACGAGCAGTACTTC,CATTTEGGSYEQYF
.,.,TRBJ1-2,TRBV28,TGTGCCAGCAGCGACGACGGCTACACCTTC,CASSDDGYTF
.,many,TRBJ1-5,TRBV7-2,TGTGCCAGCAGCTTATTGATTGGAGAGCCCCAGCATTTT,CASSLLIGEPQHF
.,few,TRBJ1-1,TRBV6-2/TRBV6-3,TGTGCCAGCAGTATCCCGACTCCGCGCACTGAAGCTTTCTTT,CASSIPTPRTEAFF
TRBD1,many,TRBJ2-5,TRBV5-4,TGTGCCAGCAGCTTCGCGGACAGGGGTGAGACCCAGTACTTC,CASSFADRGETQYF
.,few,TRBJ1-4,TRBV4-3,TGCGCCAGCAGCCAGGCTTCAGGGACAACTAATGAAAAACTGTTTTTT,CASSQASGTTNEKLFF
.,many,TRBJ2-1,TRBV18,TGTGCCAGCTCAAATTCCGAGACATCTTCCGGCAAGTTCTTC,CASSNSETSSGKFF
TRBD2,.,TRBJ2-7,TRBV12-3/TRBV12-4,TGTGCCAGCAGTTTAGCGGTACCGGGGGCTAGCGGGAGAACCTACGAGCAGTACTTC,CASSLAVPGASGRTYEQYF
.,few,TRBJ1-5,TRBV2,TGTGCCAGCAGTGTAGCGGGAGGTCAGCCCCAGCATTTT,CASSVAGGQPQHF
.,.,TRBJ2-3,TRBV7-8,TGTGCCAGCAGCTCGAGGACTAGCACAGATACGCAGTATTTT,CASSSRTSTDTQYF
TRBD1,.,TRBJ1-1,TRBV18,TGTGCCAGCTCGGGGGACAGGGCGGGGACTGAAGCTTTCTTT,CASSGDRAGTEAFF
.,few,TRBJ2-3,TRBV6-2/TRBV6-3,TGTGCCAGCGAAGGCCCTAGGGGAGATACGCAGTATTTT,CASEGPRGDTQYF
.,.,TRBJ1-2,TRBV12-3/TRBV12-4,TGTGCCAGCACATCGGGACCGGGCTCGACCGGCTGCACCTTC,CASTSGPGSTGCTF
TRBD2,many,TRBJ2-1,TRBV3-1,TGTGCCAGCAGCCGGGCGACTAGCGGGTACAATGAGCAGTTCTTC,CASSRATSGYNEQFF
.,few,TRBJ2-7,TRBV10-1,TGCGCCAGCAGTGACCCGGACAGACCCTACGAGCAGTACTTC,CASSDPDRPYEQYF
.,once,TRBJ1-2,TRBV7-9,TGTGCCAGCAGCTTAGCGCACCTTGGAGGCAGGGAATACGGCTACACCTTC,CASSLAHLGGREYGYTF
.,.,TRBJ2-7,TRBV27,TGTGCCAACCGTTCTCTAGTCTACGAGCAGTACTTC,CANRSLVYEQYF
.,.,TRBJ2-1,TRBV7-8,TGTGCCAGCAGCCGACGGGGAGACTCCTACAATGAGCAGTTCTTC,CASSRRGDSYNEQFF
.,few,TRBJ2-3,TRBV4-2,TGTGCCAGCAGCCCCAGGGTAGCAGATACGCAGTATTTT,CASSPRVADTQYF
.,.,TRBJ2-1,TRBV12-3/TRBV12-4,TGTGCCAGCAGTTTCGCGAGAAATGAGCAGTTCTTC,CASSFARNEQFF
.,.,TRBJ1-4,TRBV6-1,TGTGCCAGCAGCCTCTTAGGCGGGTCTAATGAAAAACTGTTTTTT,CASSLLGGSNEKLFF
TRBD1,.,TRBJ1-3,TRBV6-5,TGTGCCAGCAGTTACTCGACAGGGAGCTCTGGAAACACCATATATTTT,CASSYSTGSSGNTIYF
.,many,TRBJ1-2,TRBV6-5,TGTGCCAGCAGTTACTCGGAGGCAGGGCCTGGCTATGGCTACACCTTC,CASSYSEAGPGYGYTF
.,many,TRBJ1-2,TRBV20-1,TGCAGTGCTAGAGATTCGGGGAGCTTCTATGGCTACACCTTC,CSARDSGSFYGYTF
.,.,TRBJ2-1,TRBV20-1,TGCAGTGCAAATACAGGGCCCTTATACAATGAGCAGTTCTTC,CSANTGPLYNEQFF
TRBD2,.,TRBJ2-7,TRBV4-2,TGTGCCAGCAGCCAAGGGGGTAGCGGGAGGGAGCAGTACTTC,CASSQGGSGREQYF
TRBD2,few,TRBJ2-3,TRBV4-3,TGCGCCAGCAGCCAAGATCCCAACGGGGGGAGCACAGATACGCAGTATTTT,CASSQDPNGGSTDTQYF
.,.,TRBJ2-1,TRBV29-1,TGCAGCGTTGATCGACGGAGCTCCTACAATGAGCAGTTCTTC,CSVDRRSSYNEQFF
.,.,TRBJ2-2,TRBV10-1,TGCGCCAGCGGCACCGGGGAGCTGTTTTTT,CASGTGELFF
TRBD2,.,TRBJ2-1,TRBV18,TGTGCCAGCTCACGCGGACTAGCGGGAGCCTACAATGAGCAGTTCTTC,CASSRGLAGAYNEQFF
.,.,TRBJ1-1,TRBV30,TGTGCCTGGAGTGTAGGGCGATCGTCCCAAGCTTTCTTT,CAWSVGRSSQAFF
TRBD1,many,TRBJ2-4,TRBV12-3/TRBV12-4,TGTGCCAGCCAGGGGGAAGCCAAAAACATTCAGTACTTC,CASQGEAKNIQYF
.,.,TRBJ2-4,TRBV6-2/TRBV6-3,TGTGCCAGCAGTTACGCGAGATGGGATAGGGACATTCAGTACTTC,CASSYARWDRDIQYF
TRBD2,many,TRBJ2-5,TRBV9,TGTGCCAGCAGCGTAGGGACCAGCGGGAGCCAAGAGACCCAGTACTTC,CASSVGTSGSQETQYF
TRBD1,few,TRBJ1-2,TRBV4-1,TGCGCCAGCAGCCAGGGATACTCACGGGACAGGGGAAGATGGGTCTATGGCTACACCTTC,CASSQGYSRDRGRWVYGYTF
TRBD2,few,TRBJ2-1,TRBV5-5,TGTGCCAGCAGCCGCCCCTCCCTAGCGGGAAAGGGTGAGCAGTTCTTC,CASSRPSLAGKGEQFF
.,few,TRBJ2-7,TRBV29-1,TGCAGCGTGGGGGGACCGCCGTATGTTGGCCCCGAGCAGTACTTC,CSVGGPPYVGPEQYF
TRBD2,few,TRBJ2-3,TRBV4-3,TGCGCCAGCAGTGCTAGCGGCAGCACAGATACGCAGTATTTT,CASSASGSTDTQYF
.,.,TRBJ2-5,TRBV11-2,TGTGCCAGCAGCTGGGGACTCATCCAAGAGACCCAGTACTTC,CASSWGLIQETQYF
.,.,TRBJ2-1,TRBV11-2,TGTGCCAGCAGCTTAGTTCTGAGCTCCTACAATGAGCAGTTCTTC,CASSLVLSSYNEQFF
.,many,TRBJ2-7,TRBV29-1,TGCAGCGTTGAGGAACGCCGGGACAACTCCTACGAGCAGTACTTC,CSVEERRDNSYEQYF
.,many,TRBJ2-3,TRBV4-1,TGCGCCAGCAGCCCCCCCGGTTGGAGCGATACGCAGTATTTT,CASSPPGWSDTQYF
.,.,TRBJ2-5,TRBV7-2,TGTGCCAGCGCCAAGGCGGAGACCCAGTACTTC,CASAKAETQYF
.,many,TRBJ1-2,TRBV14,TGTGCCAGCAGCCCCATAGTGGGGGGGCGAGCTTCAAGCGGCTACACCTTC,CASSPIVGGRASSGYTF
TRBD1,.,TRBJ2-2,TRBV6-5,TGTGCCAGCAGTCCCGGGACAGGGGGGTCCGGGGAGCTGTTTTTT,CASSPGTGGSGELFF
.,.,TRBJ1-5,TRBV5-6,TGTGCCAGCAGCGTATTGAGGGGCTATAGTCAGCCCCAGCATTTT,CASSVLRGYSQPQHF